A selection of T cell receptor beta chains follows, all from one sample in a study of blood T cell repertoires in COVID-19. Produced via immunoSEQ multiplex PCR; TCRdb's table is partial and in-frame only. The sample has a few hundred thousand clones; 75% to 90% are singletons. The sample was peripheral blood. The receptors originated from a woman between 55 and 75 years old with COVID-19, enrolled during active disease. Each CDR3 is given with its conserved first and last residue. The order of the fields is CDR3 DNA, CDR3 protein, J gene, D gene, clone size, V gene. D genes are given only for firm matches. Clone size appears in some rows only: once, few, many, or a class for an expanded clone.

DNA: TGTGCCAGTTTAAGACAGGGGCAATCCCTTGGTAGCAATCAGCCCCAGCATTTT
CDR3: CASLRQGQSLGSNQPQHF
J: TRBJ1-5
D: TRBD1
size: NA
V: TRBV19

DNA: TGTGCCAGCAGTCCGGGACAGTCCTACGAGCAGTACTTC
CDR3: CASSPGQSYEQYF
J: TRBJ2-7
D: TRBD1
size: once
V: TRBV6-5

DNA: TGTGCCAGCAGTTACGGCCGACAGTTGTTCTACGAGCAGTACTTC
CDR3: CASSYGRQLFYEQYF
J: TRBJ2-7
D: NA
size: NA
V: TRBV6-5

DNA: TGTGCCAGTAGTATAAGACAGGGTGTTGGATCCGGCTACACCTTC
CDR3: CASSIRQGVGSGYTF
J: TRBJ1-2
D: TRBD1
size: NA
V: TRBV19

DNA: TGTGCCAGCAGCTTACGAACAGACCCCGTTTACGAGCAGTACTTC
CDR3: CASSLRTDPVYEQYF
J: TRBJ2-7
D: NA
size: NA
V: TRBV11-1

DNA: TGTGCCAGCAGTTCATGGCAGGGGGCAAGTGAAAAACTGTTTTTT
CDR3: CASSSWQGASEKLFF
J: TRBJ1-4
D: TRBD1
size: NA
V: TRBV27

DNA: TGCGCCAGCAGCTTGGGGGCCCGCGGGGACATTCAGTACTTC
CDR3: CASSLGARGDIQYF
J: TRBJ2-4
D: NA
size: NA
V: TRBV5-1

DNA: TGCGCCAGCAGCCAAGTCGACAGCTATGGCTACACCTTC
CDR3: CASSQVDSYGYTF
J: TRBJ1-2
D: NA
size: NA
V: TRBV4-3

DNA: TGCGCCAGCAGCTACAAACAGGGTGGGAATGAAAAACTGTTTTTT
CDR3: CASSYKQGGNEKLFF
J: TRBJ1-4
D: NA
size: NA
V: TRBV5-1

DNA: TGTGCCAGCAGCTTAGTGGTCGGACAGGGGTCGAACACTGAAGCTTTCTTT
CDR3: CASSLVVGQGSNTEAFF
J: TRBJ1-1
D: TRBD1
size: NA
V: TRBV7-6

DNA: TGTGCCAGCACCCGGGGGAACACCGGGGAGCTGTTTTTT
CDR3: CASTRGNTGELFF
J: TRBJ2-2
D: NA
size: NA
V: TRBV12-3/TRBV12-4

DNA: TGTGCCAGCAGCTTACGACAGGGGGATCGGAATGAGCAGTTCTTC
CDR3: CASSLRQGDRNEQFF
J: TRBJ2-1
D: TRBD1
size: NA
V: TRBV11-1

DNA: TGCGCCAGCAGGTGGGCAGGGGGCGAATTCGGACACTACGAGCAGTACTTC
CDR3: CASRWAGGEFGHYEQYF
J: TRBJ2-7
D: TRBD1
size: NA
V: TRBV5-1

DNA: TGCGCCAGCAGCCAAGTCGTCCTTCAGGGGGAGTACTACGAGCAGTACTTC
CDR3: CASSQVVLQGEYYEQYF
J: TRBJ2-7
D: TRBD1
size: NA
V: TRBV4-1

DNA: TGTGCCAGCGGATGGGACAGGGAAAGGGGAAACACCATATATTTT
CDR3: CASGWDRERGNTIYF
J: TRBJ1-3
D: NA
size: NA
V: TRBV21-1

DNA: TGTGCCAGCAGCTTATTAAGCCAGGGGAAGGACGAGCAGTACTTC
CDR3: CASSLLSQGKDEQYF
J: TRBJ2-7
D: NA
size: NA
V: TRBV13

DNA: TGTGCCAGCACCACGGGGTTAGGTCAGCCCCAGCATTTT
CDR3: CASTTGLGQPQHF
J: TRBJ1-5
D: NA
size: NA
V: TRBV6-5

DNA: TGCGCCAGCAGCCCCAACCGGGTATTGGAGACCCAGTACTTC
CDR3: CASSPNRVLETQYF
J: TRBJ2-5
D: NA
size: NA
V: TRBV5-1

DNA: TGCGCCAGCAGCTTGGTTCCAACCGGGGAGCTGTTTTTT
CDR3: CASSLVPTGELFF
J: TRBJ2-2
D: NA
size: NA
V: TRBV5-1

DNA: TGTGCCAGCAGCAAAGCGGACCCCGGACAGACTAAAGAGACCCAGTACTTC
CDR3: CASSKADPGQTKETQYF
J: TRBJ2-5
D: NA
size: NA
V: TRBV21-1

DNA: TGTGCCAGCAGCGTACGGGGGAACACTGGAAACACCATATATTTT
CDR3: CASSVRGNTGNTIYF
J: TRBJ1-3
D: NA
size: NA
V: TRBV9

DNA: TGCGCCAGCAGCTTGGGGACCACAGGGTCCATCTTTTACGAGCAGTACTTC
CDR3: CASSLGTTGSIFYEQYF
J: TRBJ2-7
D: NA
size: once
V: TRBV5-1

DNA: TGTGCCAGCTCACCCGGGACAGGGGGCACGAAGACCCAGTACTTC
CDR3: CASSPGTGGTKTQYF
J: TRBJ2-5
D: TRBD1
size: NA
V: TRBV18

DNA: TGTGCCAGCAGCCCCGGCGCAGGGGGGAACACTGAAGCTTTCTTT
CDR3: CASSPGAGGNTEAFF
J: TRBJ1-1
D: TRBD1
size: NA
V: TRBV7-2

DNA: TGTGCCAGCAGCCAATGGGAACACGGGGTATATGGCTACACCTTC
CDR3: CASSQWEHGVYGYTF
J: TRBJ1-2
D: NA
size: NA
V: TRBV11-3

DNA: TGTGCCAGTAGTCCATGGACGGGGGGAACCTATGGCTACACCTTC
CDR3: CASSPWTGGTYGYTF
J: TRBJ1-2
D: NA
size: NA
V: TRBV19

DNA: TGTGCCAGCAGCTTAGAGGCTGATACGCAGTATTTT
CDR3: CASSLEADTQYF
J: TRBJ2-3
D: NA
size: NA
V: TRBV11-2

DNA: TGTGCCAGCCCGGGACAGGGTAAGTATTTT
CDR3: CASPGQGKYF
J: TRBJ2-3
D: TRBD1
size: NA
V: TRBV6-5

DNA: TGTGCCAGCAGCGATGGCCGGGACAGGGGGACAGATACGCAGTATTTT
CDR3: CASSDGRDRGTDTQYF
J: TRBJ2-3
D: TRBD1
size: NA
V: TRBV11-3

DNA: TGTGCCAGTAGTATAGGCGGGATCACAGATACGCAGTATTTT
CDR3: CASSIGGITDTQYF
J: TRBJ2-3
D: NA
size: NA
V: TRBV19

DNA: TGCAGCGCCGGCGGGGCAGTATACGACTATGGCTACACCTTC
CDR3: CSAGGAVYDYGYTF
J: TRBJ1-2
D: NA
size: NA
V: TRBV29-1

DNA: TGTGCCAGCAGCACCTCGGGGGGGGCCTATGAGCAGTTCTTC
CDR3: CASSTSGGAYEQFF
J: TRBJ2-1
D: TRBD2
size: NA
V: TRBV3-1/TRBV3-2

DNA: TGTGCCAGCAGCTTAGTAGGACTAGCGGATCTGGGGGAGACCCAGTACTTC
CDR3: CASSLVGLADLGETQYF
J: TRBJ2-5
D: TRBD2
size: NA
V: TRBV7-2